This T cell receptor (beta chain) was sequenced for a study of shared clonotypes between healthy human individuals. The overall study: Three plates each covered CD4 naive and memory; CD8 naive two, CD8 memory one.

Naivety among CD8 cells was defined by CD45RO negativity and positive CCR7 selection, thereby excluding terminally differentiated effector memory CD45RA+ cells. Deep-level settings were used for running the assay. Several immunoSEQ plates held equal portions of the genomic DNA taken from each subset. Here immunoSEQ multiplex PCR was the method, and the copy in TCRdb shows in-frame clones only, minus some. The data hold over 2 million clones, with approximately 94% observed a single time. For this clone: Its antigen is not identified.

Study results and limitations: Investigators collected only blood, and repertoires in tissues likely differ.

Germline V CDR1 and CDR2: SGHRS, YFSETQ. After removal of 4 bases from V and 6 bases from J, the junction contained 4 bases not matched to a gene. CDR3 length: 13 amino acids. The J gene is TRBJ1-1, the V gene TRBV5-1, with 9 bases that match TRBD1. The origin of this receptor is a man between 18 and 29 years old in good health. The source material was naive CD8+ T cells sorted from blood. The CDR3 DNA follows: TGCGCCAGCAGCCCGGGACAGGGTCCTGAAGCTTTCTTT. Its protein is CASSPGQGPEAFF. Combining the CDR3 with reference TRBV5-1 and TRBJ1-1 gives the whole variable domain KAGVTQTPRYLIKTRGQQVTLSCSPISGHRSVSWYQQTPGQGLQFLFEYFSETQRNKGNFPGRFSGRQFSNSRSEMNVSTLELGDSALYLCASSPGQGPEAFFGQGTRLTVV.